The rows below give T cell receptor beta chains drawn from one sample of a study of blood T cell repertoires in COVID-19. Assay: immunoSEQ multiplex PCR; the TCRdb copy retains only in-frame clones and omits some. The table records 310,000 or so clones, about nine tenths of them present only once. The specimen sequenced was PBMCs or T cells enriched from blood (not recorded which). The receptor set was obtained from a young woman who had recovered from COVID-19. Both conserved end residues are trimmed from each CDR3.

j_gene: TRBJ2-2; v_gene: TRBV28; CDR3aa: ASSRAGELF
j_gene: TRBJ2-3; v_gene: TRBV7-9; CDR3aa: ASSSGVSGRDTDTQY
j_gene: TRBJ1-2; v_gene: TRBV20-1; CDR3aa: SASGGVGYT
j_gene: TRBJ2-2; v_gene: TRBV24-1; CDR3aa: ATSDLPGQGVPGELF
j_gene: TRBJ2-3; v_gene: TRBV28; CDR3aa: AALGVSGSRSTDTQY
j_gene: TRBJ2-1; v_gene: TRBV4-1; CDR3aa: ASSQVPSSGRANEQF
j_gene: TRBJ2-3; v_gene: TRBV4-2; CDR3aa: ASSQDSDTQY
j_gene: TRBJ1-2; v_gene: TRBV10-3; CDR3aa: AISWGVGDYGYT
j_gene: TRBJ1-5; v_gene: TRBV6-2/TRBV6-3; CDR3aa: ASSIPIIGRQPQH
j_gene: TRBJ1-1; v_gene: TRBV24-1; CDR3aa: AEQGPDTEAF
j_gene: TRBJ2-1; v_gene: TRBV7-9; CDR3aa: ASSPGQGDYNEQF
j_gene: TRBJ1-3; v_gene: TRBV7-2; CDR3aa: ASNFLHSGNTIY
j_gene: TRBJ1-4; v_gene: TRBV7-9; CDR3aa: ASSLVEPGEKLF
j_gene: TRBJ2-5; v_gene: TRBV5-8; CDR3aa: ASSLRGSRSH
j_gene: TRBJ2-7; v_gene: TRBV19; CDR3aa: ASSIYGGRRGYEQY
j_gene: TRBJ2-7; v_gene: TRBV6-5; CDR3aa: ASSYKSVSYEQY
j_gene: TRBJ2-7; v_gene: TRBV19; CDR3aa: ASSIGAYYEQY